Listed below are T cell receptor beta chains from one sample, sequenced in a study of T cell responses to AZD1222 COVID-19 vaccine. Profiling relied on immunoSEQ multiplex PCR, and the TCRdb table lists in-frame clones only, not all of them. The table includes under 150,000 clones, 90% detected once. Specimen: peripheral blood, collected 28 days after the second AZD1222 dose. All receptors derive from an adult who received the AZD1222 COVID-19 vaccine. Each CDR3 is given with its conserved first and last residue. The D gene is left open where the match is weak. A clone size is listed for some rows: how often the clone was seen (once, few, many), or a class if it is expanded.

abundance	j_gene	d_gene	v_gene	CDR3nt	CDR3aa
NA	TRBJ1-3	NA	TRBV28	TGTGCCAGCAGTCCGGGGGGAACTGGAAACACCATATATTTT	CASSPGGTGNTIYF
NA	TRBJ1-1	NA	TRBV25-1	TGTGCCAGCAGTGTCACAGGAGGCACTGAAGCTTTCTTT	CASSVTGGTEAFF
NA	TRBJ1-2	TRBD1	TRBV29-1	TGCAGCGTTGCCCGGATACAGGGGTTCGGCTACACCTTC	CSVARIQGFGYTF
NA	TRBJ2-3	TRBD1	TRBV19	TGTGCCAGTAGTGCCCTAGGGACAGGGGTTTCAGATACGCAGTATTTT	CASSALGTGVSDTQYF
NA	TRBJ2-5	NA	TRBV5-4	TGTGCCAGCAGCTTTACGTCTCAGGGAGGAGAGACCCAGTACTTC	CASSFTSQGGETQYF
NA	TRBJ2-1	TRBD2	TRBV18	TGTGCCAGCTCACCTGAACTAGCGGGTGAGCAGTTCTTC	CASSPELAGEQFF
NA	TRBJ1-1	TRBD1	TRBV4-3	TGCGCCAGCAGCCAGTCAAAGGGACAGTGGAACACTGAAGCTTTCTTT	CASSQSKGQWNTEAFF
NA	TRBJ1-5	NA	TRBV4-2	TGTGCCAGCAGCCAAGCGAACAGCTACAATCAGCCCCAGCATTTT	CASSQANSYNQPQHF
NA	TRBJ2-2	NA	TRBV19	TGTGCCAGTAGTATAAAGTTGTCCGGGGAGCTGTTTTTT	CASSIKLSGELFF
once	TRBJ1-1	TRBD1	TRBV27	TGTGCCAGCGTGGGACAGTTCGAAGCTTTCTTT	CASVGQFEAFF
NA	TRBJ1-4	NA	TRBV11-1	TGTGCCAGCAGCGAAACGACTGGGGGTGCGGAAAAACTGTTTTTT	CASSETTGGAEKLFF
NA	TRBJ1-3	TRBD1	TRBV9	TGTGCCAGCAGCACCCCTTACAGGGGGACTGGAAACACCATATATTTT	CASSTPYRGTGNTIYF
NA	TRBJ1-1	NA	TRBV6-5	TGTGCCAGCAGTTCCGCGCCTAACACTGAAGCTTTCTTT	CASSSAPNTEAFF
NA	TRBJ2-6	TRBD1	TRBV7-2	TGTGCCAGCAGCCTGGCTGGACAGGGCTCTGGGGCCAACGTCCTGACTTTC	CASSLAGQGSGANVLTF
NA	TRBJ2-3	NA	TRBV18	TGTGCCAGCTCACCAAAGGCAGATACGCAGTATTTT	CASSPKADTQYF
NA	TRBJ1-5	NA	TRBV6-5	TGTGCCAGCAGTATGAGAAGGGATCAGCCCCAGCATTTT	CASSMRRDQPQHF
NA	TRBJ1-1	NA	TRBV19	TGTGCCAGTAGTATAGGTTCTGCCAGGAGCACTGAAGCTTTCTTT	CASSIGSARSTEAFF
NA	TRBJ2-7	TRBD2	TRBV19	TGTGCCAGTAGTGTTCGACTGGTTACGTTAGCGGGAGCCGGCGAGCAGTACTTC	CASSVRLVTLAGAGEQYF
NA	TRBJ1-6	NA	TRBV6-5	TGTGCCAGCAGTTATTCCCCAGGGACCAATTCACCCCTCCACTTT	CASSYSPGTNSPLHF
few	TRBJ1-2	NA	TRBV7-2	TGTGCCAGCAGCTCCAGGGCTGAGCATGGCTACACCTTC	CASSSRAEHGYTF
NA	TRBJ1-1	NA	TRBV7-6	TGTGCCAGCAGCCTTCTTCAGAACACTGAAGCTTTCTTT	CASSLLQNTEAFF
NA	TRBJ2-3	TRBD2	TRBV2	TGTGCCAGCAGTGAAAGGGCTAGCGGGAGCCACGATACGCAGTATTTT	CASSERASGSHDTQYF
NA	TRBJ1-4	NA	TRBV5-1	TGCGCCAGCAGCCGAGGAGAGCATGAAAAACTGTTTTTT	CASSRGEHEKLFF
once	TRBJ2-3	TRBD1	TRBV6-2/TRBV6-3	TGTGCCAGCAGTTTACAGGGGAACACAGATACGCAGTATTTT	CASSLQGNTDTQYF
NA	TRBJ1-1	NA	TRBV5-5	TGTGCCAGCAGCTCATCCGGGACGCACTTAGCAAGGACTGAAGCTTTCTTT	CASSSSGTHLARTEAFF
NA	TRBJ2-3	NA	TRBV18	TGTGCCAGCTCACCTACCACGGTGTTACCGCAGTATTTT	CASSPTTVLPQYF
once	TRBJ1-1	NA	TRBV14	TGTGCCAGCAGCCAAGTTTTCGGGGGCACTGAAGCTTTCTTT	CASSQVFGGTEAFF
NA	TRBJ1-6	NA	TRBV5-1	TGCGCCAGCAGCCAAGGGGCAAATAATTCACCCCTCCACTTT	CASSQGANNSPLHF
NA	TRBJ2-3	NA	TRBV5-1	TGCGCCAGCAGCTTGGCGCTATCAGGGGATACGCAGTATTTT	CASSLALSGDTQYF
once	TRBJ1-4	NA	TRBV9	TGTGCCAGCAAGGGGGCTAATGAAAAACTGTTTTTT	CASKGANEKLFF
NA	TRBJ2-1	TRBD2	TRBV7-9	TGTGCCAGCAGTAGGATGAGCGGGAGACCCTACAATGAGCAGTTCTTC	CASSRMSGRPYNEQFF
NA	TRBJ2-3	TRBD1	TRBV6-4	TGTGCCAGCAGTGTACAGGGGGGCCCAGATACGCAGTATTTT	CASSVQGGPDTQYF
NA	TRBJ1-1	TRBD1	TRBV6-5	TGTGCCAGCAGTCCTCTCCGGGACAGGGGCTCCGCTTTCTTT	CASSPLRDRGSAFF
once	TRBJ2-3	TRBD2	TRBV29-1	TGCAGCGTCGGCAAGGGACTAGCGGGGTCTAGCACAGATACGCAGTATTTT	CSVGKGLAGSSTDTQYF
NA	TRBJ1-3	NA	TRBV5-6	TGTGCCAGCAGCTTGTACAGGCCCTCTGGAAACACCATATATTTT	CASSLYRPSGNTIYF
NA	TRBJ1-1	NA	TRBV14	TGTGCCAGCAGCCAGGGACAAAACACTGAAGCTTTCTTT	CASSQGQNTEAFF
NA	TRBJ1-1	NA	TRBV7-9	TGTGCCAGCAGCACCACAGGGATGCGCACTGAAGCTTTCTTT	CASSTTGMRTEAFF
NA	TRBJ1-3	NA	TRBV11-2	TGTGCCAGCAGCTACGCCGAGTCAGGAAACACCATATATTTT	CASSYAESGNTIYF
NA	TRBJ2-1	NA	TRBV30	TGTGCCTGGAGTGTACTGGCGGGATACAATGAGCAGTTCTTC	CAWSVLAGYNEQFF
NA	TRBJ1-5	TRBD1	TRBV30	TGTGCCTGGAGTAATAGCGGACAGGGTAATCAGCCCCAGCATTTT	CAWSNSGQGNQPQHF
NA	TRBJ1-2	NA	TRBV10-3	TGTGCCATCAGATGGGCCAGGGAACCTAACTATGGCTACACCTTC	CAIRWAREPNYGYTF
few	TRBJ1-6	TRBD1	TRBV28	TGTGCCAGCAGGCTACCCGGGACAGGGAATTATAATTCACCCCTCCACTTT	CASRLPGTGNYNSPLHF
NA	TRBJ1-5	NA	TRBV19	TGTGCCAGTAGTATAGATGGGGGCAGGGCTCAGCCCCAGCATTTT	CASSIDGGRAQPQHF
NA	TRBJ1-5	NA	TRBV28	TGTGCCAGCAGCCCCGGAGGGCAGACCCGCAATCAGCCCCAGCATTTT	CASSPGGQTRNQPQHF
NA	TRBJ1-1	NA	TRBV30	TGTGCCTGGAGTGTACAGGGGAACACTGAAGCTTTCTTT	CAWSVQGNTEAFF
NA	TRBJ2-7	NA	TRBV2	TGTGCCAGCAATTGGGAACCGGGCCCCTACGAGCAGTACTTC	CASNWEPGPYEQYF
NA	TRBJ2-3	TRBD2	TRBV3-1/TRBV3-2	TGTGCCAGCAGCCTTTCCCGGACTAGCGGGGAACAGTATTTT	CASSLSRTSGEQYF
NA	TRBJ2-2	NA	TRBV10-3	TGTGCCATCAGCATCGGGGCCGGGGAGCTGTTTTTT	CAISIGAGELFF
NA	TRBJ2-2	TRBD2	TRBV3-1/TRBV3-2	TGTGCCAGCAGCCTAGCGGGGGCGAACACCGGGGAGCTGTTTTTT	CASSLAGANTGELFF
NA	TRBJ2-7	NA	TRBV6-6	TGTGCCAGCAGTTACGGCGGGATGGGTCCCTACGAGCAGTACTTC	CASSYGGMGPYEQYF
NA	TRBJ1-5	NA	TRBV19	TGTGCCAGTAGTATAAGAGGCGTCAATCAGCCCCAGCATTTT	CASSIRGVNQPQHF
NA	TRBJ1-1	TRBD1	TRBV7-3	TGTGCCAGCAGCCCAGGACAGCCTTTATCAGGGGGCACTGAAGCTTTCTTT	CASSPGQPLSGGTEAFF